A selection of T cell receptor beta chains follows, all from one sample in a study of shared clonotypes between healthy human individuals. TCRdb keeps only in-frame clones here, not all; method: immunoSEQ multiplex PCR. Here the sample spans around 560,000 clones, 85% to 95% being singletons. The material sequenced was naive CD8+ T cells sorted from blood. The source is a woman under 40 in good health. Each CDR3 is given with its conserved first and last residue. A D gene is named only where the DNA matches it firmly. Clone size is stated in some rows and not others, as once, few, many or a class when expanded.

V	size	D	J	DNA	CDR3
TRBV28	NA	NA	TRBJ2-7	TGTGCCAGCAGTCGAGGGGCATCTAACTACGAGCAGTACTTC	CASSRGASNYEQYF
TRBV7-9	NA	TRBD1	TRBJ1-4	TGTGCCAGCAGCTTACTAGTGGACAGGGGGGAAAAACTGTTTTTT	CASSLLVDRGEKLFF
TRBV18	NA	TRBD1	TRBJ2-1	TGTGCCAGCTCACCGGGACAGGGGAGTTACTTCGGAGGGGAGCAGTTCTTC	CASSPGQGSYFGGEQFF
TRBV28	NA	NA	TRBJ1-1	TGTGCCAGCAGTTACCCCACGCATAATATTCGGGCCGACGCTGAAGCTTTCTTT	CASSYPTHNIRADAEAFF
TRBV6-1	NA	NA	TRBJ2-1	TGTGCCAGCAGTGAAGCCATGGCCTGGGGGAATCTCGATGGCAATGAGCAGTTCTTC	CASSEAMAWGNLDGNEQFF
TRBV28	NA	NA	TRBJ1-5	TGTGCCAGCAGTCCCTCGGACGGGCCCCAGCATTTT	CASSPSDGPQHF
TRBV2	NA	NA	TRBJ1-2	TGTGCCAGCAAAGGGGCCTTTTATGGCTACACCTTC	CASKGAFYGYTF
TRBV28	NA	NA	TRBJ2-7	TGTGCCAGCAGTTTATGGGGGGACTCCTACGAGCAGTACTTC	CASSLWGDSYEQYF
TRBV29-1	NA	NA	TRBJ2-2	TGCAGCGTTGATATTGGGGCCACCGGGGAGCTGTTTTTT	CSVDIGATGELFF
TRBV13	NA	NA	TRBJ2-1	TGTGCCAGCCACAGCGGATTATCGGATGAGCAGTTCTTC	CASHSGLSDEQFF
TRBV15	NA	TRBD1	TRBJ1-1	TGTGCCACCAGCAGGGACAGGGGAACTGAAGCTTTCTTT	CATSRDRGTEAFF
TRBV27	NA	NA	TRBJ2-7	TGTGCCAGCAGTTTATCGGGGGGGGCGGCTATCTACGAGCAGTACTTC	CASSLSGGAAIYEQYF
TRBV21-1	NA	NA	TRBJ2-1	TGTGCCAGCATCCTAGCCTTTGGGGTCGGGAAGGAGCAGTTCTTC	CASILAFGVGKEQFF
TRBV9	NA	NA	TRBJ1-2	TGTGCCAGCAGCGTAGATACCACGACAAACTATGGCTACACCTTC	CASSVDTTTNYGYTF
TRBV10-2	NA	NA	TRBJ2-7	TGCGCCAGCAGTGAGGCGGGCTGGGGTTACGAGCAGTACTTC	CASSEAGWGYEQYF
TRBV6-1	NA	NA	TRBJ1-1	TGTGCCAGCAGACACATCGAGGGAATGAACACTGAAGCTTTCTTT	CASRHIEGMNTEAFF
TRBV5-6	NA	TRBD2	TRBJ2-7	TGTGCCAGCAGCTTGCATAGCGGGAGAATGGGGGAGCAGTACTTC	CASSLHSGRMGEQYF
TRBV5-1	NA	TRBD1	TRBJ2-1	TGCGCCAGCAGCTTGGCCAGGGGGAGCATTCACAATGAGCAGTTCTTC	CASSLARGSIHNEQFF
TRBV4-1	NA	NA	TRBJ2-5	TGCGCCAGCAGCCAGTCAAGGGGGAGGACAGAGACCCAGTACTTC	CASSQSRGRTETQYF
TRBV7-9	once	NA	TRBJ2-7	TGTGCCAGCAGCCAAGGGGTGGACTACGAGCAGTACTTC	CASSQGVDYEQYF
TRBV7-6	NA	NA	TRBJ1-2	TGTGCCAGCAGCGGAGGACAGCATAACGGCTACACCTTC	CASSGGQHNGYTF
TRBV30	NA	NA	TRBJ2-1	TGTGCCTGGAATACCGGGACAAGTTCCTACAATGAGCAGTTCTTC	CAWNTGTSSYNEQFF
TRBV27	NA	TRBD1	TRBJ2-7	TGTGCCAGCAGTTATGGACAGGGGGTTTCCTACGAGCAGTACTTC	CASSYGQGVSYEQYF
TRBV7-6	NA	NA	TRBJ2-7	TGTGCCAGCAGCTCCGAGAGGGGCCCTGGCTACGAGCAGTACTTC	CASSSERGPGYEQYF
TRBV19	once	NA	TRBJ1-2	TGTGCCAGTAGTATACCCGTTCATGGCTACACCTTC	CASSIPVHGYTF
TRBV27	NA	TRBD2	TRBJ2-3	TGTGCCAGCAGTATAGGGGGACGGGAGGGAGAACGCACAGATACGCAGTATTTT	CASSIGGREGERTDTQYF
TRBV15	NA	TRBD2	TRBJ2-7	TGTGCCACCAGCTTAGCGGGCGGCACCTTCTACGAGCAGTACTTC	CATSLAGGTFYEQYF
TRBV4-1	NA	NA	TRBJ1-5	TGCGCCAGCAGCCAAGATTCCGGCGTCTGGCCCCAGCATTTT	CASSQDSGVWPQHF
TRBV7-7	NA	NA	TRBJ2-7	TGTGCCAGCAGCGAAAGGGTCGGCTACGAGCAGTACTTC	CASSERVGYEQYF
TRBV7-6	NA	NA	TRBJ2-7	TGTGCCAGCAGCTCCGGGCCAGTCTACGAGCAGTACTTC	CASSSGPVYEQYF
TRBV13	once	TRBD2	TRBJ2-1	TGTGCCAGCAGCCCCGGACTAGCGGGAGGCGATGAGCAGTTCTTC	CASSPGLAGGDEQFF
TRBV13	NA	NA	TRBJ2-1	TGTGCCAGCAGCCCGGGACACTCGGGCGATGAGCAGTTCTTC	CASSPGHSGDEQFF
TRBV9	few	NA	TRBJ1-1	TGTGCCAGCAGCGTAGTCGAGGGAATGGAAGCTTTCTTT	CASSVVEGMEAFF
TRBV7-9	NA	TRBD2	TRBJ2-7	TGTGCCAGCAGCTTAGTGACTAGCGGGAGGCTTTACGAGCAGTACTTC	CASSLVTSGRLYEQYF
TRBV6-5	once	TRBD1	TRBJ1-3	TGTGCCAGCACCGAACGTGGACAGGGAGACACCATATATTTT	CASTERGQGDTIYF
TRBV19	once	NA	TRBJ1-2	TGTGCCAGTAGAAGGGGAGAGGGTCTCGTCTATGGCTACACCTTC	CASRRGEGLVYGYTF
TRBV7-2	once	NA	TRBJ2-7	TGTGCCAGCAGCTTGCCCAGCGACTACGAGCAGTACTTC	CASSLPSDYEQYF
TRBV7-9	NA	TRBD2	TRBJ2-2	TGTGCCAGCAGCAAGACTAGCGGAGGATGGGACACCGGGGAGCTGTTTTTT	CASSKTSGGWDTGELFF
TRBV2	NA	NA	TRBJ2-1	TGTGCCAGCAGTGAAGTGGAGAGGTATGAGCAGTTCTTC	CASSEVERYEQFF
TRBV7-9	NA	NA	TRBJ1-1	TGTGCCAGCAGCTTAGGGGGGGTGAGCACTGAAGCTTTCTTT	CASSLGGVSTEAFF